The clone carrying this T cell receptor beta chain was detected many times. No antigen is known for it. The sample is drawn from a study of CD8+CD57+ T cells in acquired aplastic anemia. Germline V gives CDR1 SGHKS, CDR2 YYEKEE (reference sequence). The CDR3 runs to 19 residues. Germline trimming cut 4 bases from V and 0 bases from J; bases unmatched to any gene: 17. All sequencing subjects had displayed CD8+CD57+ cell expansion on flow cytometry. Blood sampling was performed on the patients, and none of them had received therapy by then. The study's findings and limits: Patients versus controls showed no significant CD8+ Simpson's diversity difference.

The template used for profiling TCR beta VDJ and CDR3 was genomic DNA. TCRdb reprocessed the reads via MiXCR and lists one record per CDR3 protein. Here the sample spans fewer than 250,000 distinct CDR3 sequences, around 50% being singletons. This sequence joins TRBV5-5 and TRBJ1-1; 8 bases are shared with TRBD1. The source is a human donor with aplastic anemia. The source material was sorted CD4+, CD8+, or CD8+CD57+ T cells (not recorded which) from PBMCs. CDR3 amino acids: CASSMDRDRSYFMNTEAFF. The CDR3 DNA reads TGTGCCAGCAGCATGGACAGGGATAGGTCCTATTTCATGAACACTGAAGCTTTCTTT.